This paragraph reports one TCR beta chain. Per the original methods: The assay estimated nucleated cells by amplifying reference gene primers. TCRdb's copy holds only in-frame clones and misses some; the assay was immunoSEQ multiplex PCR. That table furnishes V, J and clone size, whereas the DNA furnished D and trimming. The table includes around 300,000 clones, approximately 86% detected once. The V gene's germline CDR1 is SGHRS and CDR2 YFSETQ. The CDR3 length is 14 residues. V lost 5 bases and J lost 1, with 12 bases in between. The sample is drawn from a study of blood T cell repertoires in COVID-19. Seattle's enrolled individuals joined amid active infection and were then monitored longitudinally.

This sequence joins TRBV5-1 and TRBJ1-1, with a tentative D call TRBD1 (6 bases). This clonotype originated in a woman aged 70-85 years with COVID-19, enrolled during active disease. The source material was peripheral blood. CDR3 region: CASRTGTTNTEAFF. In DNA form, the CDR3 reads TGCGCCAGCAGAACCGGGACAACGAACACTGAAGCTTTCTTT.